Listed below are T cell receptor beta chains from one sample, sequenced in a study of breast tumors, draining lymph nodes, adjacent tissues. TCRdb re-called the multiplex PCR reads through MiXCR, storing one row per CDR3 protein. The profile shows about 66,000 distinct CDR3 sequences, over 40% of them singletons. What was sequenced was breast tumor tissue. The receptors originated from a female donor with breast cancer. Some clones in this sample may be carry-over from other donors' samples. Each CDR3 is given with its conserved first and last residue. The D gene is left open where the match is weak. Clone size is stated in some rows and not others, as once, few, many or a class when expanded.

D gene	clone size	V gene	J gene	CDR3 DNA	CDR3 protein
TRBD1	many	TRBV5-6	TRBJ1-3	TGTGCCAGCAGCTTGGACAGGGGCGCGCGGCCGGGAAACACCATATATTTT	CASSLDRGARPGNTIYF
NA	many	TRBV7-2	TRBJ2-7	TGTGCCAGCAGCTTAGTTGGGGGCTACGAGCAGTACTTC	CASSLVGGYEQYF
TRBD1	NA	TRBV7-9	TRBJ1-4	TGTGCCAGCAGTTACAGGGGGCCGAGTGAAAAACTGTTTTTT	CASSYRGPSEKLFF
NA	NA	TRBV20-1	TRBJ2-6	TGCAGTGCTTACTCCGGGCTGTGCTCTGGGGCCAACGTCCTGACTTTC	CSAYSGLCSGANVLTF
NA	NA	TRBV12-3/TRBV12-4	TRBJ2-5	TGTGCCAGCAGTTTATCAGGGGTAATGGGTCATCCAAACTTC	CASSLSGVMGHPNF
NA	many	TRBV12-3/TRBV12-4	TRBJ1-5	TGTGCCAGCAGTTTGGAGACTAGCCAAGAGACCCAGCATTTT	CASSLETSQETQHF
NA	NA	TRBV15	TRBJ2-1	TGTGCCACCAGCAGTGGATCCAGCGTTTCGAGCTCCTACAATGAGCAGTTCTTC	CATSSGSSVSSSYNEQFF
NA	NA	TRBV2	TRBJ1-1	TGTGCCAACCCCCCCCGGGGCACTGAAGTTTTCTTT	CANPPRGTEVFF
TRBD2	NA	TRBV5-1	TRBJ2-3	TGCGCCAGCAGCTTGGTTCGACTAGCGGGAGGTGCAGATACGCAGTATTTT	CASSLVRLAGGADTQYF
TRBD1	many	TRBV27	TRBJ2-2	TGTGCCAGCAGTCCTCGGGACAGCCACACCGGGGAGCTGTTTTTT	CASSPRDSHTGELFF
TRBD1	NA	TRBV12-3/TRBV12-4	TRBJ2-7	TGTGCCAGCAGTTCCCTCCTCGGACAGGGGGCTATCTCCTACGAGCAGTGCTTC	CASSSLLGQGAISYEQCF
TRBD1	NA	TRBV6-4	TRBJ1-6	TGTGCCAGCAGTGCTAGAGGTCTTGGGGGGACAGATTCACCCCTCCACTTT	CASSARGLGGTDSPLHF
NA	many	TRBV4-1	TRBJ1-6	TGCGCCAGCAGCCAAGGACCTAATAATTCACCCCTCCACTTT	CASSQGPNNSPLHF
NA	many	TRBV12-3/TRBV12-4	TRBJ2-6	TGTGCCAGCAGTAAACAGGGTTTCTCTGGGGCCAACGTCCTGACTTTC	CASSKQGFSGANVLTF
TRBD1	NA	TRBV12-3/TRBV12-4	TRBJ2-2	TGTGCCAGCAGTGGCGGACAGGGCGTCACCGGGGAGCTGTTTTTT	CASSGGQGVTGELFF
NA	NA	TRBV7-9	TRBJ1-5	TGTGCCAGCAGCTCAGCCCCAGACCCTAGCAATCAGCCCCAGCATTTT	CASSSAPDPSNQPQHF
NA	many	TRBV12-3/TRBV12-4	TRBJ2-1	TGTGCCAGCAGATACGACGGTCAGTACAATGAGCAGTTCTTC	CASRYDGQYNEQFF
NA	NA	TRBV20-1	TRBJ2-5	TGCAGTGCTGGAGAGGGGACTTGGCTGGAGACCCAGCACTTC	CSAGEGTWLETQHF
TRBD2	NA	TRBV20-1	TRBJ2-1	TGCAGTGCTAGGGCACTAGGTGTCGAGCGGGGTTACAATGAGCAGTTCTTC	CSARALGVERGYNEQFF
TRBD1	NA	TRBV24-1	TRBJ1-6	TGTGCCACCAGTGACCGGGGACAGGGAAGGAATTCACCCCTCCACTTT	CATSDRGQGRNSPLHF
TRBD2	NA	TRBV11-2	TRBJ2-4	TGTGCCAGCAGCCCCGGGACTAGCGGGGTCTTTGAAAACATTCAGTACTTC	CASSPGTSGVFENIQYF
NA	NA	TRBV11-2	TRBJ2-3	TGTGCCAACAGCTTACAATGGGGGGCGTCGCTGCTCACAGATACGCAGTATTTT	CANSLQWGASLLTDTQYF
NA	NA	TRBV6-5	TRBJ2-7	TGTGCCAGCAGTCAAAGGGACGGCTACGAGCAGTACTTC	CASSQRDGYEQYF
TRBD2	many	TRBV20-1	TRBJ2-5	TGCAGTGCTAACCGCCTAGCGGCCGATCAAGAGACCCAGTACTTC	CSANRLAADQETQYF
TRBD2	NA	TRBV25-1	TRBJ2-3	TGTGCTAGGCGACCGGGACTAGCGGGAAAAGATACGCAGTATTTT	CARRPGLAGKDTQYF
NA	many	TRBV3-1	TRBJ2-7	TGTGCCAGCAGCCAAGCACAGGGTTACTCCTACGAGCAGTACTTC	CASSQAQGYSYEQYF
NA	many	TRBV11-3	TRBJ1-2	TGTGCCAGCAGCTCCCTAACAGGGAAGGGCTACACCTTC	CASSSLTGKGYTF
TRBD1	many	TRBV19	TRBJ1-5	TGTGCCAGTAGTATAGATACAGGGGGCCTTCAGCCCCAGCATTTT	CASSIDTGGLQPQHF
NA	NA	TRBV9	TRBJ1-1	TGTGCCAGCAGCTCGACAGGAGTCTCTGAAGCTTTCTTT	CASSSTGVSEAFF
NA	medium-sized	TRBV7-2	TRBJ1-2	TGTGCCAGCAGCTTAGAAACAGGGTATGGCTACACCTTC	CASSLETGYGYTF
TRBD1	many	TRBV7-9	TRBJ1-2	TGTGCCAGCAGCCCCTCCGGACAGGCCTATGGCTACACCTTC	CASSPSGQAYGYTF
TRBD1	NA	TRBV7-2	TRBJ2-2	TGTGCCAGCAGCTTGGAGACAGGGGTGAACGAGGAGTTGTTTTTT	CASSLETGVNEELFF
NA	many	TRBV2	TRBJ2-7	TGTGCCAGCAGTGAGTGGAGGGTCTCCTACGAGCAGTACTTC	CASSEWRVSYEQYF